This T cell receptor (beta chain) was captured in a study of blood T cell repertoires in COVID-19. Study summary: Sites in the United States, Italy and Spain provided acute and convalescent COVID-19 samples. In each case, the material was cDNA or gDNA derived from T cells, B-cell-depleted T cells, or PBMCs.

This clone was counted once. The CDR3 runs 15 residues. The junction had 5 bases not matched to a gene; V was cut back by 5 bases and J by 0 bases. The germline CDR1 and CDR2 sequences are MNHEY and SVGAGI. Under the authors' procedure: Amplification from reference gene primers served as the basis for estimated nucleated cell counts. Libraries were prepared by immunoSEQ multiplex PCR; TCRdb keeps only in-frame clonotypes and omits some of them. V and J calls and clone size are those listed in that table; D and trimming were worked out from the DNA. The repertoire has about 47,000 clones, almost 85% of them found once; the top ten carry less than 25%.

This clonotype originated in a woman aged 55-70 years with acute or convalescent COVID-19. The chain uses TRBV6-5 and TRBJ2-7; 9 nucleotides align to TRBD2. Sequences were obtained from peripheral blood. The CDR3 sequence is CASSLSGGHSYEQYF. For the CDR3, the DNA is TGTGCCAGCAGTCTTAGCGGGGGCCACTCCTACGAGCAGTACTTC.